One T cell receptor beta chain is described in this entry. Germline-derived CDR1 and CDR2 are SGHDN and FVKESK. V shed 3 bases, J shed 3 bases, and the junction held 1 base outside the gene matches. CDR3 size: 15 residues. The sample originates from a study of blood T cell repertoires in COVID-19. In the study's own analysis: Nucleated cell number was recorded as an estimate derived from reference gene primer amplification. Produced via immunoSEQ multiplex PCR; TCRdb's table is partial and in-frame only. V, J and clone size were drawn from that table, and D and trimming were deduced from the DNA. The data contain about 200,000 clones, 70% to 90% of them singletons.

The chain recombines TRBV14 with TRBJ2-1; TRBD1 matches at 11 bases. The receptor was isolated from a woman aged 40 to 49 with acute or convalescent COVID-19. What was sequenced was peripheral blood. CDR3 region: CASSQGQGGYNEQFF. CDR3 DNA sequence: TGTGCCAGCAGCCAGGGACAGGGGGGCTACAATGAGCAGTTCTTC.